This T cell receptor (beta chain) stems from a study of long-term antiretroviral therapy in people with HIV. Points from the study as a whole: When set beside controls, HIV repertoires had CDR3 length ranges that were narrower. The study found that diversity rose after ART but stayed below transplant donor controls.

Version v3.0 of the immunoSEQ assay was performed at survey level. Profiled with immunoSEQ multiplex PCR; TCRdb holds only in-frame clones, not every one. The sample carries 15,000 to 20,000 clones, 79% recorded once. In this sample, this clone is medium-sized. Antigen: not known. Other nucleotide sequences in the sample specify the same CDR3. The CDR3 sequence is 13 residues long. Trimming removed 4 bases at V and 7 bases at J, with 11 bases between. The germline V gene has CDR1 LNHDA and CDR2 SQIVND (reference sequence). The TCR sequence derives from a man aged 25-45 years with HIV. This rearrangement joins TRBV19 to TRBJ2-1; D might be TRBD1 or TRBD2, each matching 5 bases. The specimen comprised unsorted PBMCs, sampled at the start of antiretroviral therapy. CDR3 residues: CASSTTRGNEQFF. CDR3 DNA: TGTGCCAGTAGTACTACTAGGGGAAATGAGCAGTTCTTC. Combining the CDR3 with reference TRBV19 and TRBJ2-1 gives the whole variable domain DGGITQSPKYLFRKEGQNVTLSCEQNLNHDAMYWYRQDPGQGLRLIYYSQIVNDFQKGDIAEGYSVSREKKESFPLTVTSAQKNPTAFYLCASSTTRGNEQFFGPGTRLTVL.